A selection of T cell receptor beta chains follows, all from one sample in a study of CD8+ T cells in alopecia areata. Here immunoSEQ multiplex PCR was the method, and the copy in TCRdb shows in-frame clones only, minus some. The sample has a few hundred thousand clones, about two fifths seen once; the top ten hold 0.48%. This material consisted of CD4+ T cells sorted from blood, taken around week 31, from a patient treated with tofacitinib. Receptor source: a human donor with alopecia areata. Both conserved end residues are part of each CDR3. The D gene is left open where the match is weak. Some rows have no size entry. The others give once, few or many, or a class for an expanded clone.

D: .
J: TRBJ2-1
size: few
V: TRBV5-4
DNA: TGTGCCAGCAGCCAGAAGGTGGTCGGCAATGAGCAGTTCTTC
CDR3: CASSQKVVGNEQFF

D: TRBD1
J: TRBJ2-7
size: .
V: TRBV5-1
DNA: TGCGCCAGCAGCTTTGACCGGGACAGGAGGTCCTACGAGCAGTACTTC
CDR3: CASSFDRDRRSYEQYF

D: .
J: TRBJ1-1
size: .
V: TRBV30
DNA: TGTGCCTGGAGTGGCCTTGAGAACACTGAAGCTTTCTTT
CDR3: CAWSGLENTEAFF

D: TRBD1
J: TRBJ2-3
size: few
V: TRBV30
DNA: TGTGCCTGGAGTGCCGGGACAGGGGGCTCAGATACGCAGTATTTT
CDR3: CAWSAGTGGSDTQYF

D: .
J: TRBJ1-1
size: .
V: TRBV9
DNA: TGTGCCAGCAGCGTAGTAGGTCCAGAGATAAACACTGAAGCTTTCTTT
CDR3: CASSVVGPEINTEAFF

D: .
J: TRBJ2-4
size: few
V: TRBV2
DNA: TGTGCCAGCAGTTCCGCCTTGGCCAACATTCAGTACTTC
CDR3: CASSSALANIQYF

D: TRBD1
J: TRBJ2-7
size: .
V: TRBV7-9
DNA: TGTGCCAGCAGCTCAACCAACACAGGGGACGAGCAGTACTTC
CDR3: CASSSTNTGDEQYF

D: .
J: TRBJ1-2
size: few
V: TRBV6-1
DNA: TGTGCCAGCAGGCGCACCGGGGGAGCCGGTGGCTACACCTTC
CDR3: CASRRTGGAGGYTF

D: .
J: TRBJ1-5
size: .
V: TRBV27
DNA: TGTGCCAGCAGTTTAGGGGTAGTGGGGGGATCGCCCCAGCATTTT
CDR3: CASSLGVVGGSPQHF

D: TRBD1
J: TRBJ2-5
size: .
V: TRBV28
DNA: TGTGCCAGCAGTACGTACGGGACAGGGCGACGGGAGACCCAGTACTTC
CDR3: CASSTYGTGRRETQYF

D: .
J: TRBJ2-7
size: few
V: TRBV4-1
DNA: TGCGCCAGCAGCCAATATGACAGGTCCTACGAGCAGTACTTC
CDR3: CASSQYDRSYEQYF

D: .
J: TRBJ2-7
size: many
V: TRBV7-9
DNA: TGTGCCAGCAGCTTAGGGAACAGGATAATCTCCTACGAGCAGTACTTC
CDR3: CASSLGNRIISYEQYF

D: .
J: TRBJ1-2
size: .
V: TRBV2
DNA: TGTGCCAGCAGCGAGCAAATAAGCTATGGCTACACCTTC
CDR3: CASSEQISYGYTF

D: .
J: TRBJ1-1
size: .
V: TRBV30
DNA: TGTGCCTGGAGAGCAACCTTCAGGGTTCGGAACACTGAAGCTTTCTTT
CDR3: CAWRATFRVRNTEAFF

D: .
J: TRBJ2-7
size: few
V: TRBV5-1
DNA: TGCGCCAGCAGCCCTGGACAGACCTACGAGCAGTACTTC
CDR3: CASSPGQTYEQYF

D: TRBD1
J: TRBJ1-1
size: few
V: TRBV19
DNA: TGTGCCAGTACCACTATCTTGGGACAGGGTTCGGAAGCTTTCTTT
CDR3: CASTTILGQGSEAFF

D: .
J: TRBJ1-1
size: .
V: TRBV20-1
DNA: TGCAGTGCTAGAGTTGGACGGGGGGCTTTCTTT
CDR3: CSARVGRGAFF

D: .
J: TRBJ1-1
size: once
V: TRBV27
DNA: TGTGCCAGCAGTTTCGGGAGAAAGAACACTGAAGCTTTCTTT
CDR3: CASSFGRKNTEAFF

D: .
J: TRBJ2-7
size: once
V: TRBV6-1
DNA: TGTGCCAGCAGCCCGACCCGGAACTCCTACGAGCAGTACTTC
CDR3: CASSPTRNSYEQYF

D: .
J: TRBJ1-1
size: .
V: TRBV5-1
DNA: TGCGCCAGCAGCTTGGTTAGACAAAACACTGAAGCTTTCTTT
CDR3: CASSLVRQNTEAFF